Following are 25 T cell receptor beta chains from one sample sequenced in a study of T cell responses to AZD1222 COVID-19 vaccine. TCRdb's copy holds only in-frame clones and misses some; the assay was immunoSEQ multiplex PCR. Here the sample spans more than 150,000 clones, around 92% being singletons. The input for sequencing was peripheral blood, taken on day 0 of AZD1222 vaccination. The receptors stem from an adult in good health.

This rearrangement joins TRBV6-5 to TRBJ2-5; D not resolved. Germline CDR1 reads MNHEY; CDR2 reads SVGAGI. The CDR3 contains 16 residues. Between the trimmed V and J ends, which lost 4 bases and 5 bases, there was a span of 20 bases. CDR3 in amino acids: CASSFDPDARRETQYF. In DNA, the CDR3 is TGTGCCAGCAGTTTTGACCCCGACGCCCGTCGGGAGACCCAGTACTTC.

V gene TRBV28 combines with J gene TRBJ2-4, with D unresolved. V was shortened by 5 bases and J by 7 bases, with 9 bases between the two germline ends. Looked up from germline, CDR1 is MDHEN and CDR2 is SYDVKM. The CDR3 covers 12 residues. CDR3 DNA sequence: TGTGCCAGCAGTCCCCCCAGGAACATTCAGTACTTC. The encoded protein is CASSPPRNIQYF. Full variable domain (outside the CDR3, taken from reference TRBV28 and TRBJ2-4): DVKVTQSSRYLVKRTGEKVFLECVQDMDHENMFWYRQDPGLGLRLIYFSYDVKMKEKGDIPEGYSVSREKKERFSLILESASTNQTSMYLCASSPPRNIQYFGAGTRLSVL.

The V and J genes are TRBV4-2 and TRBJ1-6; D is undetermined. The CDR3 consists of 12 residues. CDR1 and CDR2 (germline): LGHNA, YNFKEQ. The V end was cut by 0 bases, the J end by 9 bases, with 3 bases between. CDR3 sequence: CASSQETSPLHF. In DNA form, the CDR3 reads TGTGCCAGCAGCCAAGAGACTTCACCCCTCCACTTT.

The rearrangement joins TRBV18 to TRBJ2-3; D is possibly TRBD1 or TRBD2 (5 bases each). From germline, CDR1 is KGHSH and CDR2 LQKENI. Between the trimmed V and J ends, which lost 2 bases and 3 bases, there was a span of 12 bases. The CDR3 length is 15 residues. CDR3 loop: CASSPRQRLTDTQYF. CDR3 nucleotides: TGTGCCAGCTCACCAAGACAGCGGTTGACAGATACGCAGTATTTT.

The V call is TRBV27, the J call TRBJ2-1; D gene ambiguous. This CDR3 spans 14 amino acids. Germline values: CDR1 MNHEY, CDR2 SMNVEV (reference sequence). Deletions cut 0 bases from V and 5 bases from J, with 8 bases between. CDR3 amino acids: CASSLSVLNNEQFF. In nucleotides, the CDR3 is TGTGCCAGCAGTTTATCTGTGTTAAACAATGAGCAGTTCTTC.

This chain connects TRBV7-8 to TRBJ1-5; D perhaps matches TRBD1 (5 bases). The CDR3 has 16 residues. Trimming cost V 1 base and J 6 bases, with 16 bases left between them. CDR1 SGHVS and CDR2 FQNEAQ come from the germline V gene. The CDR3 here is CASSLDGDSWGQPQHF. The CDR3 DNA reads as TGTGCCAGCAGCTTAGATGGTGACAGTTGGGGTCAGCCCCAGCATTTT.

This clone was observed once. The chain carries TRBV28 and TRBJ2-3, with 7 bases matching TRBD1. The CDR3 totals 12 residues. CDR1 is MDHEN, CDR2 SYDVKM, per germline. J lost 9 bases, V lost 3 bases, and 3 bases had no gene match. CDR3 protein: CASSLDRTTQYF. The CDR3 DNA is TGTGCCAGCAGTTTGGACAGGACAACGCAGTATTTT.

The CDR3 loop reads CASRSGNTIYF. The CDR3 DNA is TGTGCCAGCCGCAGTGGAAACACCATATATTTT. The rearrangement uses TRBV7-8 and TRBJ1-3; D gene unclear. This CDR3 spans 11 amino acids. Germline loops: CDR1 SGHVS, CDR2 FQNEAQ. Deletions cut 8 bases from V and 3 bases from J, with 5 bases between.

The chain is built from TRBV19 and TRBJ1-2; maybe TRBD1 (5 bases). CDR3 length: 16 amino acids. V shed 3 bases and J shed 7 bases, with 21 bases lying between them. CDR1 and CDR2 from the germline V gene are LNHDA and SQIVND (reference sequence). This CDR3 reads CASSMGWQGEIFGYTF. The CDR3 nucleotides are TGTGCCAGTAGTATGGGCTGGCAGGGTGAAATTTTTGGCTACACCTTC.

The chain carries TRBV21-1 and TRBJ2-7. TRBV21-1 is annotated as a pseudogene. This CDR3 has 16 amino acids. The CDR3 DNA reads TGTGCCAGCAGCAAAGCGCGGCGGACGCCCCCCTACGAGCAGTACGTC. Protein product: CASSKARRTPPYEQYV.

The V gene is TRBV21-1, the J gene TRBJ1-2. TRBV21-1 is deemed a pseudogene. The CDR3 totals 16 residues. The DNA for the CDR3 is TGTGCCAGCAGTGGCCGGTTGAGGTGTTTCAACTATGGCTACACCTTC. It specifies CASSGRLRCFNYGYTF.

The chain uses TRBV6-6 and TRBJ2-7; either TRBD1 or TRBD2 may supply D (5 bases each). Looked up from germline, CDR1 is MNHNY and CDR2 is SVGAGI (reference sequence). Between the trimmed V and J ends, which lost 0 bases and 4 bases, there was a span of 16 bases. CDR3 length: 16 residues. CDR3 sequence reads: CASSYSAGAGVYEQYV. Here the CDR3 DNA reads TGTGCCAGCAGTTACTCGGCCGGGGCAGGAGTTTACGAGCAGTACGTC.

The V call is TRBV5-1, the J call TRBJ1-1; 12 bases match TRBD1. The CDR3 spans 17 residues. The junction had 6 bases not matched to a gene; V was cut back by 3 bases and J by 0 bases. CDR1 is SGHRS, CDR2 YFSETQ, per germline. CDR3 coding DNA: TGCGCCAGCAGCTCAGGGGACAGGGGGCGCATGAACACTGAAGCTTTCTTT. Translating gives CASSSGDRGRMNTEAFF.

This clone was detected once. The J gene is TRBJ2-1, the V gene TRBV3-1 (or the pseudogene TRBV3-2); 8 bases match TRBD2. This CDR3 is 17 amino acids long. CDR1 is LGHDT and CDR2 is YNNKEL in the germline V gene (reference sequence). The trim removed 5 bases at V and 1 base at J, leaving 10 bases unmatched. The CDR3 reads CASSSLLGGASYNEQFF. Here the CDR3 DNA reads TGTGCCAGCAGCTCTTTGCTCGGGGGGGCTTCCTACAATGAGCAGTTCTTC.

This chain joins TRBV7-8 and TRBJ2-2; TRBD2 is a possible D gene (6 bases). Germline CDR1 and CDR2: SGHVS and FQNEAQ. The CDR3 consists of 13 residues. Deletions cut 2 bases from V and 6 bases from J, with 7 bases between. CDR3 amino acids: CASSLWGAGELFF. The CDR3, as DNA: TGTGCCAGCAGCTTATGGGGGGCCGGGGAGCTGTTTTTT.

The chain joins TRBV5-1 to TRBJ2-7; TRBD1 aligns across 8 bases. The CDR3 sequence is 16 residues long. Looked up from germline, CDR1 is SGHRS and CDR2 is YFSETQ. J lost 3 bases, V lost 0 bases, and 8 bases had no gene match. The CDR3 is CASSLAKGQGDYEQYF. The CDR3 DNA sequence: TGCGCCAGCAGCTTGGCCAAAGGACAGGGAGACTACGAGCAGTACTTC.

The V gene is TRBV6-5, the J gene TRBJ2-3; D perhaps matches TRBD2 (6 bases). With 6 bases removed from V and 6 bases from J, the gap between germline ends came to 16 bases. This CDR3 has 14 residues. The V gene's germline CDR1 is MNHEY and CDR2 SVGAGI. The CDR3 DNA reads TGTGCCAGCAGCGCGACTAGTTGGGGGGATACGCAGTATTTT. It codes for CASSATSWGDTQYF.

The rearrangement links TRBV7-2 to TRBJ1-4, with D possibly TRBD1 on 6 matching bases. V was pared by 4 bases and J by 8 bases, with 14 bases between. Germline V lookup: CDR1 SGHTA, CDR2 FQGNSA. This CDR3 spans 14 amino acids. The CDR3 DNA reads as TGTGCCAGCAGCTCCGACAGGACGGGGGAAAAACTGTTTTTT. It codes for CASSSDRTGEKLFF.

V gene TRBV7-2 combines with J gene TRBJ2-2, with no clear D. This CDR3 region has 14 residues. V was cut by 0 bases and J by 7 bases, with 9 bases left in between. CDR1 is SGHTA and CDR2 is FQGNSA in the germline V gene. CDR3 in amino acids: CASSLAGIGGELFF. DNA of the CDR3: TGTGCCAGCAGCTTAGCGGGAATCGGCGGGGAGCTGTTTTTT.

This clone appeared once. V gene TRBV12-3 or TRBV12-4 combines with J gene TRBJ2-1; TRBD2 matches 7 bases. The V and J ends lost 8 bases and 13 bases, in that order; junction bases with no gene match: 11. This CDR3 contains 12 residues. CDR3 DNA: TGTGCCAGCGGCCGCGGGACTAACGAACAGTTCTTC. Its translation: CASGRGTNEQFF.

The chain links TRBV5-4 to TRBJ2-7; a possible D gene is TRBD1 (6 bases). Trimming took off 2 bases at V and 6 bases at J, with 21 bases between the two ends. This CDR3 contains 16 residues. Germline V CDR1 and CDR2: SGHNT, YYREEE (reference sequence). CDR3: CASSFPDLRDKGEQYF. As DNA, the CDR3 is TGTGCCAGCAGCTTCCCGGACCTTAGGGACAAGGGCGAGCAGTACTTC.

The chain is built from TRBV24-1 and TRBJ2-1, with 10 positions matching TRBD2. The CDR3 loop spans 15 amino acids. The J segment lost 6 bases and the V segment lost 9 bases, leaving 10 bases of the junction unmatched. Germline V CDR1 and CDR2: KGHDR, SFDVKD. The CDR3 spells CATSKLAGVTNEQFF. CDR3 coding DNA: TGTGCCACCTCAAAGCTAGCGGGGGTTACCAATGAGCAGTTCTTC.

J is TRBJ1-2 and V is TRBV11-3; a weak D match, TRBD1 (5 bases). V was shortened by 2 bases and J by 6 bases, with 13 bases between the two germline ends. CDR3 size: 14 residues. Germline values: CDR1 SGHNT, CDR2 YENEEA. Written as DNA, the CDR3 is TGTGCCAGCAGCTTACCAACTTGGACAAATGGCTACACCTTC. Amino acid sequence: CASSLPTWTNGYTF. Using reference TRBV11-3 and TRBJ1-2 for the parts outside the CDR3, the full variable domain is EAGVVQSPRYKIIEKKQPVAFWCNPISGHNTLYWYLQNLGQGPELLIRYENEEAVDDSQLPKDRFSAERLKGVDSTLKIQPAELGDSAVYLCASSLPTWTNGYTFGSGTRLTVV.

This chain joins TRBV7-2 and TRBJ2-7, with a tentative D call TRBD1 (5 bases). V was shortened by 1 base and J by 1 base, with 11 bases between the two germline ends. Germline CDR1 and CDR2: SGHTA and FQGNSA. The CDR3 is 15 amino acids. CDR3 in DNA: TGTGCCAGCAGCTTAGGTGAGACAGCTTCCTACGAGCAGTACTTC. It is translated as CASSLGETASYEQYF.

V gene TRBV7-7 combines with J gene TRBJ2-2, with D perhaps matching TRBD1 or TRBD2 (5 bases each). Germline V gene sequence: CDR1 SSHAT, CDR2 FNYEAQ (reference sequence). The CDR3 contains 14 residues. CDR3 DNA sequence: TGTGCTACCCGGGAACAGGACGACACCGGGGAGCTGTTTTTT. Its translation is CATREQDDTGELFF.